Following are 14 T cell receptor beta chains from one sample sequenced in a study of OX40 agonist ivuxolimab in advanced cancers. To prepare the library, the immunoSEQ multiplex PCR assay was applied. TCRdb obtained this table from immuneACCESS and retained in-frame rearrangements with V and J assigned. These tables miss some clones; where compared with another copy, unresolved V genes account for less than half of the shortfall, and the remainder is unexplained. This sample has 80,000 to 100,000 clones in its table, and just over 90% of those were observed once. Roughly 0.5% of the sample is in the top ten clones. Material: CD4+ or CD8+ T cells sorted from blood, obtained in a trial of the OX40 agonist ivuxolimab. These receptors all come from an adult with an advanced solid tumor such as melanoma, head and neck, liver or kidney cancer.

This chain uses TRBV10-3 with TRBJ2-3; D is unclear. CDR1 is ENHRY and CDR2 is SYGVKD in the germline V gene. The CDR3 totals 13 residues. The V gene lost 4 bases and the J gene lost 6 bases, with 11 bases spanning the gap. The CDR3, as DNA: TGTGCCATCAGTGGGGCATCGCGGGATACGCAGTATTTT. It specifies CAISGASRDTQYF.

This chain uses TRBV9 with TRBJ2-2; D is perhaps TRBD1 (7 bases). Trimming pared 6 bases from V and 5 bases from J, leaving 14 bases between. The germline gives CDR1 SGDLS, CDR2 YYNGEE. This CDR3 contains 14 residues. Written as DNA, the CDR3 is TGTGCCAGCACCGAGACAGGGAGGACCGGGGAGCTGTTTTTT. It encodes CASTETGRTGELFF.

V gene TRBV19 combines with J gene TRBJ1-3; D gene uncertain. The CDR3 length is 14 residues. Germline V gene data show CDR1 as LNHDA and CDR2 as SQIVND (reference sequence). V lost 1 base and J 0 bases, leaving 4 bases between the germline ends. The CDR3 nucleotides read TGTGCCAGTAGTATAGCCAGCTCTGGAAACACCATATATTTT. Its protein is CASSIASSGNTIYF.

CDR3 sequence (DNA): TGTGCCAGCAGCGTAGACACGAGCTCCTACAATGAGCAGTTCTTC. The encoded protein is CASSVDTSSYNEQFF. The rearrangement uses TRBV9 and TRBJ2-1; no clear D. V lost 0 bases to trimming and J lost 0 bases, with 7 bases between them. Germline V lookup: CDR1 SGDLS, CDR2 YYNGEE. This CDR3 region has 15 residues. The full variable domain, its missing parts supplied by reference TRBV9 and TRBJ2-1, is DSGVTQTPKHLITATGQRVTLRCSPRSGDLSVYWYQQSLDQGLQFLIQYYNGEERAKGNILERFSAQQFPDLHSELNLSSLELGDSALYFCASSVDTSSYNEQFFGPGTRLTVL.

The gene calls are TRBV7-8 and TRBJ2-3; possible D gene TRBD2, 5 bases. Germline V gene data show CDR1 as SGHVS and CDR2 as FQNEAQ. The CDR3 runs to 14 residues. V was cut by 1 base and J by 6 bases, with 11 bases left in between. CDR3 in DNA: TGTGCCAGCAGCTTAGTGGTAGCGATGGATACGCAGTATTTT. It specifies CASSLVVAMDTQYF.

The rearrangement links TRBV5-6 to TRBJ1-2; 7 bases line up with TRBD1. The germline CDR1 and CDR2 sequences are SGHDT and YYEEEE. This CDR3 contains 14 residues. J was trimmed by 1 base and V by 4 bases; bases with no gene match: 4. Written as DNA, the CDR3 is TGTGCCAGCAGCGAGGGACAGATTAACTATGGCTACACCTTC. It yields the protein CASSEGQINYGYTF.

The chain joins TRBV25-1 to TRBJ2-1, with TRBD2 identical over 7 bases. CDR3 length equals 16 residues. Per the germline V gene, CDR1 is MGHDK and CDR2 is SYGVNS. J lost 5 bases, V lost 3 bases, and 10 bases had no gene match. CDR3 amino acids: CASSDYSRGFNNEQFF. CDR3 bases: TGTGCCAGCAGTGATTACTCGCGGGGGTTCAACAATGAGCAGTTCTTC.

This chain uses TRBV29-1 with TRBJ1-2; D is unclear. V dropped 1 base and J dropped 0 bases, with 6 bases sitting between them. Germline V gene data show CDR1 as SQVTM and CDR2 as ANQGSEA. This CDR3 is built from 13 residues. The CDR3 sequence: CSVEVQPNYGYTF. CDR3 DNA: TGCAGCGTTGAAGTTCAGCCTAACTATGGCTACACCTTC.

The chain links TRBV12-5 to TRBJ2-3; D ambiguous. Germline CDR1 LGHNT, CDR2 FRNRAP. The CDR3 runs to 11 residues. Trimming removed 11 bases at V and 2 bases at J, with 8 bases between. The CDR3 region is CAGLFTDTQYF. DNA of the CDR3: TGTGCTGGGCTCTTCACAGATACGCAGTATTTT. The full variable domain, rest sourced from reference TRBV12-5 and TRBJ2-3, is DARVTQTPRHKVTEMGQEVTMRCQPILGHNTVFWYRQTMMQGLELLAYFRNRAPLDDSGMPKDRFSAEMPDATLATLKIQPSEPRDSAVYFCAGLFTDTQYFGPGTRLTVL.

The gene calls are TRBV7-9 and TRBJ1-1; the D gene is possibly TRBD1 (5 bases). CDR1 and CDR2 from the germline V gene are SEHNR and FQNEAQ (reference sequence). CDR3 length: 14 residues. V lost 5 bases and J lost 2, with 12 bases in between. The CDR3 loop is CASSSQGKNTEAFF. CDR3 nucleotide sequence: TGTGCCAGCAGCAGTCAGGGTAAAAACACTGAAGCTTTCTTT.

The rearrangement uses TRBV2 and TRBJ2-3; D is uncertain. Germline CDR1 SNHLY, CDR2 FYNNEI. Trimming stripped 7 bases from V and 5 bases from J, with 7 bases between. This CDR3 contains 11 residues. In DNA form, the CDR3 reads TGTGCCAGCAACCCGCGAGATACGCAGTATTTT. This codes for CASNPRDTQYF.

The chain is built from TRBV10-3 and TRBJ2-3, with 9 bases aligning to TRBD1. In germline, CDR1 is ENHRY, CDR2 SYGVKD. CDR3 length: 15 amino acids. V trimming: 8 bases; J trimming: 3 bases; junction bases outside the gene matches: 9. This chain's CDR3 is CAIGRTGEGTDTQYF. CDR3 nucleotides: TGTGCCATCGGAAGGACAGGGGAAGGAACAGATACGCAGTATTTT.

This rearrangement joins TRBV11-3 to TRBJ2-7; 11 bases fit TRBD1. The V and J ends lost 5 bases and 2 bases, in that order; junction bases with no gene match: 8. Germline values: CDR1 SGHNT, CDR2 YENEEA. The CDR3 has 16 amino acids. DNA for the CDR3: TGTGCCAGCAGCCCACAAGGGGGACAGGGGGCCTACGAGCAGTACTTC. Amino acids: CASSPQGGQGAYEQYF.

The chain links TRBV18 to TRBJ2-4; TRBD1 agrees at 9 bases. The junction had 6 bases not matched to a gene; V was cut back by 3 bases and J by 9 bases. Germline values: CDR1 KGHSH, CDR2 LQKENI. This CDR3 spans 14 amino acids. CDR3 DNA: TGTGCCAGCTCACCGGGACAGGGTTTGGCCATTCAGTACTTC. Its protein product is CASSPGQGLAIQYF.